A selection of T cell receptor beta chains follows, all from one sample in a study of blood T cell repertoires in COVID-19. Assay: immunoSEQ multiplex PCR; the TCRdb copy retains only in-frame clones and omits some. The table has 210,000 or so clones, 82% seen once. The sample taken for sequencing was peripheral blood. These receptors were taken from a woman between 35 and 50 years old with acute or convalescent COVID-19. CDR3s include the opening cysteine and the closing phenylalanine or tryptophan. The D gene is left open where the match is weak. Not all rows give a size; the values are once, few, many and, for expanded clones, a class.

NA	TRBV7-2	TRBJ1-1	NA	TGTGCCGAGCGGCTGAACACTGAAGCTTTCTTT	CAERLNTEAFF
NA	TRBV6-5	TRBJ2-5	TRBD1	TGTGCCAGCAGCCCGGGACAGCAAGAGACCCAGTACTTC	CASSPGQQETQYF
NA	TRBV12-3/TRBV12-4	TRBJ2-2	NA	TGTGCCAGCGCTGGGAGCTCCGGGGAGCTGTTTTTT	CASAGSSGELFF
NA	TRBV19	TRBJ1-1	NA	TGTGCCACCCGCGGGACGATAGCTTTTGAAGCTTTCTTT	CATRGTIAFEAFF
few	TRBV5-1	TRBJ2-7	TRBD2	TGCGCCAGCAGCTTCTCCGGGAGGGACTACTCCTACGAGCAGTACTTC	CASSFSGRDYSYEQYF
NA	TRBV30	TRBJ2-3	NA	TGTGCCTGGAGCGCCACCCGGGATACGCAGTATTTT	CAWSATRDTQYF
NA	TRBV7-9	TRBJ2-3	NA	TGTGCCAGCAGCTCCCTGCGCCATACGCAGTATTTT	CASSSLRHTQYF
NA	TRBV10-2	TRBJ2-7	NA	TGCGCCAGCAGTGAGGGGCGAAGCTCCTACGAGCAGTACTTC	CASSEGRSSYEQYF
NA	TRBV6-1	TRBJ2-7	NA	TGTGCCAGCAGTGATGTGCCGACGGGGAGTATCTCCTACGAGCAGTACTTC	CASSDVPTGSISYEQYF
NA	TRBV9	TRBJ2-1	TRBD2	TGTGCCAGCAGCCCCCGTGGGCGGGGACTAGCAGTGAATGAGCAGTTCTTC	CASSPRGRGLAVNEQFF
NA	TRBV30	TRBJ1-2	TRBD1	TGTGCCTGGAGTTGGGACAGGGGAGGCTATGGCTACACCTTC	CAWSWDRGGYGYTF
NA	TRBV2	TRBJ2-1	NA	TGTGCCAGCAATTTAGCAGGGTCCCCGTACGAGCAGTTCTTC	CASNLAGSPYEQFF
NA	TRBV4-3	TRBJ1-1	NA	TGCGCCAGCAGCCAAGACCTTTACACTGAAGCTTTCTTT	CASSQDLYTEAFF
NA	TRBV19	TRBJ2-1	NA	TGTGCCAGTAGAGAGGGACTCTACAATGAGCAGTTCTTC	CASREGLYNEQFF
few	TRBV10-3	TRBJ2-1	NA	TGTGCCATCAGTGAGTCGAGAGACAATGAGCAGTTCTTC	CAISESRDNEQFF
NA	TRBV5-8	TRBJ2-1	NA	TGTGCCAGCAGCTTAGGGGTAACGTCGGGCAATGAGCAGTTCTTC	CASSLGVTSGNEQFF
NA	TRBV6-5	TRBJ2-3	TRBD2	TGTGCCAGCGATTCTAGCGGGGCCGCTACGCAGTATTTT	CASDSSGAATQYF
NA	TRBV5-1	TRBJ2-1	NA	TGCGCCAGCAGCTTGGCGGAGTACTCCTACAATGAGCAGTTCTTC	CASSLAEYSYNEQFF
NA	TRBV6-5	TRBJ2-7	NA	TGTGCCAGCAGGCTAGGACTAAATGGGGTCTACGAGCAGTACTTC	CASRLGLNGVYEQYF
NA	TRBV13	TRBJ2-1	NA	TGTGCCAGCAGCGGGTTCCGGGCTCGTGGACTCGATGAGCAGTTCTTC	CASSGFRARGLDEQFF
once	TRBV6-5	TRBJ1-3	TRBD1	TGTGCCAGCAGTTGGTCGGACAGGGCGGCAAACACCATATATTTT	CASSWSDRAANTIYF
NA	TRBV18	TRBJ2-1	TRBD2	TGTGCCAGCTCACCGACTAGCGGGACGTCCTACAATGAGCAGTTCTTC	CASSPTSGTSYNEQFF
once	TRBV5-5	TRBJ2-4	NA	TGTGCCAGCAGCTTCTCCGAGCCGCAGGGAAGGGCCAAAAACATTCAGTACTTC	CASSFSEPQGRAKNIQYF
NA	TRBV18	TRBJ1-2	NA	TGTGCCAGCTCGCAGGGTCTCGACTATGGCTACACCTTC	CASSQGLDYGYTF
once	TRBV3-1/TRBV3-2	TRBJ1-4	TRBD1	TGTGCCAGCAGCCCCGGGGACAGGGAAGAGGAAAAACTGTTTTTT	CASSPGDREEEKLFF
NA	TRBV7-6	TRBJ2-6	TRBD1	TGTGCCAGCACCCTCTTTGGACAGGGAGTTCCTGGGGCCAACGTCCTGACTTTC	CASTLFGQGVPGANVLTF
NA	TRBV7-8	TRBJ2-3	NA	TGTGCCAGCAGCCTCCAAGATACGCAGTATTTT	CASSLQDTQYF